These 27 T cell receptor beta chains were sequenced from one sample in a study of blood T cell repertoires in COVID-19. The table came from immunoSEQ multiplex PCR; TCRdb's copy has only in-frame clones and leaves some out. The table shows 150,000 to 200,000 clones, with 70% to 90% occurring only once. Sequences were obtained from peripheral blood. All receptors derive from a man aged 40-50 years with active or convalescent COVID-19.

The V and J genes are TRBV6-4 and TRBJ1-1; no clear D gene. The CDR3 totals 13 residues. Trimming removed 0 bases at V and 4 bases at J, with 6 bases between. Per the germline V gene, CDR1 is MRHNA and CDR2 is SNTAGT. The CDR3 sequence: CASSDSSGTEAFF. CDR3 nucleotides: TGTGCCAGCAGTGACTCCTCAGGCACTGAAGCTTTCTTT.

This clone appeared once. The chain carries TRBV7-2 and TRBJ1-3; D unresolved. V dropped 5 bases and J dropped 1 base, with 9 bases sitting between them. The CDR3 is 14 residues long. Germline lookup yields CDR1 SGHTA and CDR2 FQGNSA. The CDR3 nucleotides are TGTGCCAGCAGCCTCGGAGGATCTGGAAACACCATATATTTT. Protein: CASSLGGSGNTIYF.

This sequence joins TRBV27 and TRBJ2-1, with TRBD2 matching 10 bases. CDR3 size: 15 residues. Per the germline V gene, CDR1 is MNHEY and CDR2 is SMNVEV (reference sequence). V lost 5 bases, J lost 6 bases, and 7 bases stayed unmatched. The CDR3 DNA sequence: TGTGCCAGCAGTAGCGGCGCTAGCGGGAGCAATGAGCAGTTCTTC. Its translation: CASSSGASGSNEQFF.

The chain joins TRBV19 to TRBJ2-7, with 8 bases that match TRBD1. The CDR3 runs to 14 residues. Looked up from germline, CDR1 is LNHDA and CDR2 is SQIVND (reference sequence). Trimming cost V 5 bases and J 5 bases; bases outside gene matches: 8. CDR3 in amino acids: CASSYGQGSDEQYF. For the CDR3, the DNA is TGTGCCAGTAGTTACGGACAGGGTTCGGACGAGCAGTACTTC.

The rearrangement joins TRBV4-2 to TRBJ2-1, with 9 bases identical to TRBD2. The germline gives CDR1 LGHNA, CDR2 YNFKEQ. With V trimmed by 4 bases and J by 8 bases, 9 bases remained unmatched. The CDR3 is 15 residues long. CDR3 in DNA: TGTGCCAGCAGCCCATCGCTAGCGGGACATCATGAGCAGTTCTTC. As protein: CASSPSLAGHHEQFF.

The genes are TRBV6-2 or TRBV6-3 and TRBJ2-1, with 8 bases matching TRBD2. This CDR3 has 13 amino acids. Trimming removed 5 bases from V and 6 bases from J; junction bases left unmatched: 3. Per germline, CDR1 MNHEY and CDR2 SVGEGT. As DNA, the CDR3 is TGTGCCAGCAGTAATCTAGCGGGCAATGAGCAGTTCTTC. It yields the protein CASSNLAGNEQFF.

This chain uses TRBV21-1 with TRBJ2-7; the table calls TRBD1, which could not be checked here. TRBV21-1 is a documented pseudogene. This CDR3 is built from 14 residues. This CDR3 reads CASSPTGQGYEQYF. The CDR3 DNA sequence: TGTGCCAGCAGCCCTACAGGACAGGGCTACGAGCAGTACTTC.

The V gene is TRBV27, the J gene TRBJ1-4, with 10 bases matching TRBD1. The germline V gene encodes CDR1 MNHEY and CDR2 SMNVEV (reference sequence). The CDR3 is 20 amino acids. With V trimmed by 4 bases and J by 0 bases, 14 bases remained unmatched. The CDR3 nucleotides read TGTGCCAGCAGTTCTCAGACCGGGACAGGGGTGGGTGCAACTAATGAAAAACTGTTTTTT. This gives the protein CASSSQTGTGVGATNEKLFF.

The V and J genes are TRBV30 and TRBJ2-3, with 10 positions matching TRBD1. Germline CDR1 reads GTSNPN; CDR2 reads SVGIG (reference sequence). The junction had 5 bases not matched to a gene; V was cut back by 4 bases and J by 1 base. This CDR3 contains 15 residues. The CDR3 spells CAWNPGTGGTDTQYF. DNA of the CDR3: TGTGCCTGGAACCCCGGGACAGGGGGCACAGATACGCAGTATTTT.

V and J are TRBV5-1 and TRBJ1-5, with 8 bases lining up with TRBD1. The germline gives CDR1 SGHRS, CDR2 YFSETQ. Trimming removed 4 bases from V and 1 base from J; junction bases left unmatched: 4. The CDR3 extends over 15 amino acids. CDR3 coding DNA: TGCGCCAGCAGCCAGGGGGCCGCAAGCAATCAGCCCCAGCATTTT. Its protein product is CASSQGAASNQPQHF.

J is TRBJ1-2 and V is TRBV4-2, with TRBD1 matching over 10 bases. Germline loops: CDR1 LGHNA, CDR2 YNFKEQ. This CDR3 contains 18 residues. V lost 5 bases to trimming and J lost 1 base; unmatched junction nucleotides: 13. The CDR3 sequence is CASSSRLRDRGDNYGYTF. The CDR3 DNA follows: TGTGCCAGCAGCTCCAGACTCCGGGACAGGGGTGATAACTATGGCTACACCTTC.

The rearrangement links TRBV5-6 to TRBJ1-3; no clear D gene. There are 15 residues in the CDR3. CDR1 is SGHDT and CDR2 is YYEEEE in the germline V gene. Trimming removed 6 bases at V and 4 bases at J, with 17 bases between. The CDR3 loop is CASTTGPGLGNTIYF. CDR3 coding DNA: TGTGCCAGCACGACCGGGCCGGGGTTAGGAAACACCATATATTTT.

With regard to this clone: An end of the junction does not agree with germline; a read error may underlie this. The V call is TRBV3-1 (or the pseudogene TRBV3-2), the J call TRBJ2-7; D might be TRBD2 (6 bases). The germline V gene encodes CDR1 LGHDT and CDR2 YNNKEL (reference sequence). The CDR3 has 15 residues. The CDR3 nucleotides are TGTGCCAGCAGTCAAGGGAGCGGGTTAGCCTACGAGCAGTACTTC. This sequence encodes CASSQGSGLAYEQYF.

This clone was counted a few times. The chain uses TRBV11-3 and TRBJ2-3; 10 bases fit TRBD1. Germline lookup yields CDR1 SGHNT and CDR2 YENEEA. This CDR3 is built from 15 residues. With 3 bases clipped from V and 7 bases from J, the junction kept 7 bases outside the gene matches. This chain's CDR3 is CASSFRDRGTNTQYF. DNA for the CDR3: TGTGCCAGCAGCTTCCGGGACAGGGGCACGAATACGCAGTATTTT.

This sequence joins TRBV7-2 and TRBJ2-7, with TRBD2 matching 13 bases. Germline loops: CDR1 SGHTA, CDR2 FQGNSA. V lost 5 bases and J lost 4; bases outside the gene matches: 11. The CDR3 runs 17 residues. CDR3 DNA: TGTGCCAGCAGCCTGAGGACTAGCGGGAGTAGCGATTACGAGCAGTACTTC. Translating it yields CASSLRTSGSSDYEQYF. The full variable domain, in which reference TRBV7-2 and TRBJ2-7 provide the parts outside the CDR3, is GAGVSQSPSNKVTEKGKDVELRCDPISGHTALYWYRQSLGQGLEFLIYFQGNSAPDKSGLPSDRFSAERTGGSVSTLTIQRTQQEDSAVYLCASSLRTSGSSDYEQYFGPGTRLTVT.

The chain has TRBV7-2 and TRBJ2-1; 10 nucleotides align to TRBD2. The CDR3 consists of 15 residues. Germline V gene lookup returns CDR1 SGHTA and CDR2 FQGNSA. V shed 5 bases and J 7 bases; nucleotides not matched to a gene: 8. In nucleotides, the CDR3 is TGTGCCAGCAGCCCCCCAGCGGGAGGGAATAATGAGCAGTTCTTC. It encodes CASSPPAGGNNEQFF.

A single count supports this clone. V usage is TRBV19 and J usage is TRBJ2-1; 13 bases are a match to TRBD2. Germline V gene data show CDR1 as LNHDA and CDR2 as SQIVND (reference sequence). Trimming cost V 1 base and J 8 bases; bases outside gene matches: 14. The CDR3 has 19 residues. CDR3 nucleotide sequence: TGTGCCAGTAGTATAGGATATGTCGCGGGACTAGCGGGGTGGGATGAGCAGTTCTTC. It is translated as CASSIGYVAGLAGWDEQFF.

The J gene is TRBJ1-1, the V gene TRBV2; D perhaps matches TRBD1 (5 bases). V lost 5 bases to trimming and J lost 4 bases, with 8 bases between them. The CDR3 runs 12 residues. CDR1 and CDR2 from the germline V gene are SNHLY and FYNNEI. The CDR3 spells CASSRGVTEAFF. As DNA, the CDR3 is TGTGCCAGCAGTCGGGGGGTCACTGAAGCTTTCTTT.

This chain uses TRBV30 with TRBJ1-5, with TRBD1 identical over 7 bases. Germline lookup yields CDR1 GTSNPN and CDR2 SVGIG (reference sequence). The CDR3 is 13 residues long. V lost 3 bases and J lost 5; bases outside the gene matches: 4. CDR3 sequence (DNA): TGTGCCTGGAGGATCGACAGGGATCAGCCCCAGCATTTT. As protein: CAWRIDRDQPQHF.

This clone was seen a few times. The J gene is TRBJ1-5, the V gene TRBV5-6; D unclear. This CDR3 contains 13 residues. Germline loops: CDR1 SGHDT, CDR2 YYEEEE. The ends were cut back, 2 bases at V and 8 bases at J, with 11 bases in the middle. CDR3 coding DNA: TGTGCCAGCAGCTTTGGAGGGAATGAGCCCCAGCATTTT. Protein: CASSFGGNEPQHF.

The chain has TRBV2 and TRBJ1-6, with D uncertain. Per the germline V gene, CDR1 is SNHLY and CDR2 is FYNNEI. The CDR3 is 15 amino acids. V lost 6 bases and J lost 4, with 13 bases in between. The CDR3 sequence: CASRYPSDYNSPLHF. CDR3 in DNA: TGTGCCAGCAGGTACCCGAGCGATTATAATTCACCCCTCCACTTT.

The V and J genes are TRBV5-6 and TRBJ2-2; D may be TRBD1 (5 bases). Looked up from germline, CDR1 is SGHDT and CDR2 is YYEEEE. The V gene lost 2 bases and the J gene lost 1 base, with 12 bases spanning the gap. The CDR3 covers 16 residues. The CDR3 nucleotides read TGTGCCAGCAGCTTTAGTAGGGGTAGGAACACCGGGGAGCTGTTTTTT. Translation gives CASSFSRGRNTGELFF. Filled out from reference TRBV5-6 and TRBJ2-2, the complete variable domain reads DAGVTQSPTHLIKTRGQQVTLRCSPKSGHDTVSWYQQALGQGPQFIFQYYEEEERQRGNFPDRFSGHQFPNYSSELNVNALLLGDSALYLCASSFSRGRNTGELFFGEGSRLTVL.

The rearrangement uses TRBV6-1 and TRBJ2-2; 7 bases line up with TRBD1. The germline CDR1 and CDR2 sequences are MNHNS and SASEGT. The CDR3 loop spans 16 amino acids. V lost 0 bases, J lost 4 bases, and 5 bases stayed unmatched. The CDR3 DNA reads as TGTGCCAGCAGTGAAGCGACAGGGTTCGCCACCGGGGAGCTGTTTTTT. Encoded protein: CASSEATGFATGELFF.

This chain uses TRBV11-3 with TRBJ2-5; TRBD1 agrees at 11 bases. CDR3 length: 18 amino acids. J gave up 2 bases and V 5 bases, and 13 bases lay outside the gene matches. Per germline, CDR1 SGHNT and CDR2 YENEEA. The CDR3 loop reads CASSPQFSGTGGQETQYF. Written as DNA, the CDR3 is TGTGCCAGCAGCCCCCAATTTTCCGGGACAGGGGGGCAAGAGACCCAGTACTTC.

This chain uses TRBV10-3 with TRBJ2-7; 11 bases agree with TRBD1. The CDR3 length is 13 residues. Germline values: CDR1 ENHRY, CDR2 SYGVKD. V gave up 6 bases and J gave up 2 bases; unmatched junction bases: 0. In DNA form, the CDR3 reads TGTGCCATCAGGGGACAGGGGGCCTACGAGCAGTACTTC. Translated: CAIRGQGAYEQYF.

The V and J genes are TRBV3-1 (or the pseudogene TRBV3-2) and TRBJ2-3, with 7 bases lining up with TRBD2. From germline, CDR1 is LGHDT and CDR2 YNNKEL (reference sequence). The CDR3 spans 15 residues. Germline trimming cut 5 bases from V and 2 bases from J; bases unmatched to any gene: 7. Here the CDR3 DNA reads TGTGCCAGCAGCGGGGACGGGGGGACCACAGATACGCAGTATTTT. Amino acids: CASSGDGGTTDTQYF.

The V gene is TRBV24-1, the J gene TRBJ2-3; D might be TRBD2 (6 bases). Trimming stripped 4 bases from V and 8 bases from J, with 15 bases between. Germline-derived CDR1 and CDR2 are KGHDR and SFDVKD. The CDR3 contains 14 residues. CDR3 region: CATSDRLGSGTQYF. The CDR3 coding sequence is TGTGCCACCAGTGACAGACTAGGTTCGGGTACGCAGTATTTT.